This paragraph reports one TCR beta chain. Antigen: not known. A multiplex PCR was run with 60 Vbeta primers and 13 Jbeta primers. This table comes from immunoSEQ multiplex PCR, and its TCRdb copy is limited to in-frame clones, with some not included. The table records more than 150,000 clones, about 80% of them present only once. This CDR3 is 15 amino acids long. The junction had 4 bases not matched to a gene; V was cut back by 3 bases and J by 2 bases. In germline, CDR1 is SGHRS, CDR2 YFSETQ. This specimen belongs to a study of cytomegalovirus exposure and HLA in healthy donors. Study-wide findings and caveats: Several V segments, TRBV6-2 and TRBV6-3 among them, could not be told apart and were dropped.

The sequence derives from a woman aged 25 to 39 in good health and CMV-seronegative. The chain joins TRBV5-1 to TRBJ2-3; 9 bases match TRBD2. Input material: PBMCs. DNA for the CDR3: TGCGCCAGCAGCTACCTAGCGGGGTCCACAGATACGCAGTATTTT. As protein: CASSYLAGSTDTQYF.